The 17 T cell receptor beta chains in this list originate from one sample, sequenced in a study of blood T cell repertoires in COVID-19. Profiling relied on immunoSEQ multiplex PCR, and the TCRdb table lists in-frame clones only, not all of them. The repertoire holds some 170,000 clones, with around 76% as singletons. Specimen: peripheral blood. The source of these receptors is a woman in her 70s with acute or convalescent COVID-19.

Concerning this clone itself: Other DNA sequences in this specimen translate into the identical CDR3. The chain employs TRBV15 and TRBJ1-2; tentative D call: TRBD1 (5 bases). This CDR3 has 14 residues. Germline V gene sequence: CDR1 LNHNV, CDR2 YYDKDF (reference sequence). The ends were cut back, 0 bases at V and 5 bases at J, with 10 bases in the middle. The CDR3 DNA sequence: TGTGCCACCAGCAGAGAAACAGGCGCTTATGGCTACACCTTC. Translated: CATSRETGAYGYTF.

The rearrangement uses TRBV5-1 and TRBJ2-2; 7 bases fit TRBD1. V lost 4 bases and J lost 4; bases outside the gene matches: 4. Germline assignment: CDR1 SGHRS and CDR2 YFSETQ. This CDR3 region has 14 residues. CDR3 bases: TGCGCCAGCAGCCCCGGGACAGCCACCGGGGAGCTGTTTTTT. Its protein product is CASSPGTATGELFF.

V usage is TRBV5-4 and J usage is TRBJ2-3, with TRBD2 as a possible D gene (6 bases). The germline CDR1 and CDR2 sequences are SGHNT and YYREEE (reference sequence). This CDR3 is built from 13 residues. Trimming removed 2 bases at V and 3 bases at J, with 7 bases between. CDR3 nucleotides: TGTGCCAGCAGCTTTCGGGGGACAGATACGCAGTATTTT. Translating it yields CASSFRGTDTQYF.

This clone was detected only once. In nucleotides, the CDR3 is TGTGCCAGCAGCTTAGTGGGGACAGGGAGGGGAGAGACCCAGTACTTC. Translating gives CASSLVGTGRGETQYF. The chain carries TRBV7-2 and TRBJ2-5, with 9 nucleotides matching TRBD1. The germline V gene has CDR1 SGHTA and CDR2 FQGNSA. Trimming at V came to 1 base and at J to 4 bases, leaving 7 bases not matched to a gene. The CDR3 length is 16 residues.

J is TRBJ2-1 and V is TRBV11-2; 9 bases line up with TRBD1. After removal of 5 bases from V and 9 bases from J, the junction contained 14 bases not matched to a gene. This CDR3 has 16 amino acids. The germline V gene has CDR1 SGHAT and CDR2 FQNNGV. CDR3 in amino acids: CASSAAVTGGRSEQFF. For the CDR3, the DNA is TGTGCCAGCAGCGCGGCGGTTACAGGGGGCCGGAGTGAGCAGTTCTTC.

This clone has a single count. The CDR3 DNA sequence: TGTGCCATCAGCCGACAGGAAATGAACACTGAAGCTTTCTTT. Encoded protein: CAISRQEMNTEAFF. The chain carries TRBV10-3 and TRBJ1-1; weak D call: TRBD1 (6 bases). Trimming stripped 6 bases from V and 0 bases from J, with 11 bases between. Per germline, CDR1 ENHRY and CDR2 SYGVKD. The CDR3 runs to 14 residues.

This chain joins TRBV24-1 and TRBJ2-7; TRBD2 might be the D (6 bases). The CDR3 length is 16 residues. From germline, CDR1 is KGHDR and CDR2 SFDVKD. V lost 3 bases and J 3 bases, leaving 17 bases between the germline ends. This chain's CDR3 is CATSDARGREVYEQYF. As DNA, the CDR3 is TGTGCCACCAGTGATGCCCGAGGCAGGGAGGTCTACGAGCAGTACTTC.

The J gene is TRBJ1-1, the V gene TRBV7-2; no reliable D call. Trimming left V 6 bases short and J 7 bases short, with 15 bases between. The CDR3 spans 13 residues. In germline, CDR1 is SGHTA, CDR2 FQGNSA. The CDR3 DNA reads as TGTGCCAGCAGAGGACTTCAACGGGGTGAAGCTTTCTTT. It encodes CASRGLQRGEAFF.

The V gene is TRBV27, the J gene TRBJ1-1; D unclear. The CDR3 is 11 residues long. Germline V lookup: CDR1 MNHEY, CDR2 SMNVEV (reference sequence). V dropped 4 bases and J dropped 3 bases, with 3 bases sitting between them. In DNA, the CDR3 is TGTGCCAGCAGTTCTTACACTGAAGCTTTCTTT. Amino acid sequence: CASSSYTEAFF.

This clone was picked up one time. The chain carries TRBV19 and TRBJ1-2; 11 nucleotides agree with TRBD1. V lost 7 bases, J lost 5 bases, and 12 bases stayed unmatched. The CDR3 covers 16 residues. The germline V gene encodes CDR1 LNHDA and CDR2 SQIVND (reference sequence). The CDR3 bases are TGTGCCAGTACCCGGGACAGGGGGAGAGAGAGGTATGGCTACACCTTC. Translated, it gives CASTRDRGRERYGYTF. The variable domain in full, with the rest retrieved from reference TRBV19 and TRBJ1-2, is DGGITQSPKYLFRKEGQNVTLSCEQNLNHDAMYWYRQDPGQGLRLIYYSQIVNDFQKGDIAEGYSVSREKKESFPLTVTSAQKNPTAFYLCASTRDRGRERYGYTFGSGTRLTVV.

The table lists this clone with a few counts. This sample includes further DNA sequences coding for the same CDR3. CDR3 region: CASSPTQGNTEAFF. CDR3 DNA sequence: TGTGCCAGCAGCCCGACACAGGGGAACACTGAAGCTTTCTTT. The chain joins TRBV7-9 to TRBJ1-1; possibly TRBD1 for D (6 bases). This CDR3 is 14 amino acids long. Trimming took off 5 bases at V and 1 base at J, with 11 bases between the two ends. Germline loops: CDR1 SEHNR, CDR2 FQNEAQ (reference sequence).

The J gene is TRBJ2-7, the V gene TRBV7-8; the match to TRBD1 covers 10 bases. CDR1 is SGHVS, CDR2 FQNEAQ, per germline. The CDR3 has 15 amino acids. The J segment lost 7 bases and the V segment lost 2 bases, leaving 8 bases of the junction unmatched. The CDR3 reads CASSLPGTGAREQYF. The CDR3 coding sequence is TGTGCCAGCAGCTTACCAGGGACAGGGGCCCGGGAGCAGTACTTC.

The chain combines TRBV7-2 with TRBJ1-3; 7 nucleotides agree with TRBD1. Germline CDR1 is SGHTA and CDR2 is FQGNSA. Trimming removed 4 bases from V and 7 bases from J; junction bases left unmatched: 4. This CDR3 has 13 residues. As DNA, the CDR3 is TGTGCCAGCAGCTCCGACAGGGTGAACACCATATATTTT. This sequence encodes CASSSDRVNTIYF. Variable domain in full (rest from reference TRBV7-2 and TRBJ1-3): GAGVSQSPSNKVTEKGKDVELRCDPISGHTALYWYRQSLGQGLEFLIYFQGNSAPDKSGLPSDRFSAERTGGSVSTLTIQRTQQEDSAVYLCASSSDRVNTIYFGEGSWLTVV.

The chain combines TRBV7-2 with TRBJ1-1, with 7 nucleotides matching TRBD1. The trim removed 5 bases at V and 4 bases at J, leaving 7 bases unmatched. Germline-derived CDR1 and CDR2 are SGHTA and FQGNSA. The CDR3 runs 14 residues. In nucleotides, the CDR3 is TGTGCCAGCAGCCTACAGGGGCCGCTCACTGAAGCTTTCTTT. This gives the protein CASSLQGPLTEAFF. Filled out from reference TRBV7-2 and TRBJ1-1, the complete variable domain reads GAGVSQSPSNKVTEKGKDVELRCDPISGHTALYWYRQSLGQGLEFLIYFQGNSAPDKSGLPSDRFSAERTGGSVSTLTIQRTQQEDSAVYLCASSLQGPLTEAFFGQGTRLTVV.

The chain carries TRBV6-2 or TRBV6-3 and TRBJ2-3, with a weak D call TRBD1 (6 bases). CDR1 is MNHEY and CDR2 is SVGEGT in the germline V gene. V lost 5 bases and J 11 bases, leaving 17 bases between the germline ends. The CDR3 totals 13 residues. The CDR3 loop reads CASSPLGGAKQYF. The CDR3 bases are TGTGCCAGCAGTCCCTTAGGGGGAGCCAAGCAGTATTTT.

This chain connects TRBV27 to TRBJ2-7; D remains ambiguous. V lost 5 bases, J lost 2 bases, and 10 bases lay in between. This CDR3 spans 13 amino acids. Germline lookup yields CDR1 MNHEY and CDR2 SMNVEV (reference sequence). CDR3 DNA: TGTGCCAGCAGTCCATACACCGCCTACGAGCAGTACTTC. Translation: CASSPYTAYEQYF.

The chain's CDR3 is CASSLRSRTGEQYF. CDR3 coding DNA: TGTGCCAGCAGTTTACGCTCTAGAACCGGCGAGCAGTACTTC. V is TRBV28 and J is TRBJ2-7, with D unclear. Germline V gene sequence: CDR1 MDHEN, CDR2 SYDVKM. This CDR3 contains 14 residues. Trimming shortened V by 2 bases and J by 6 bases, and 14 bases separated the two germline ends.